The clone carrying this T cell receptor beta chain was detected a few times. Its matching antigen is unknown. Template-switching 5'RACE yielded the TCR cDNA; a universal primer site and UMIs were added in the process. TCRdb re-analysed the 5' RACE reads in MiXCR, keeping a single row per CDR3 protein. The data contain roughly 340,000 distinct CDR3 sequences, 7.5% to 9% of them singletons. The germline V gene has CDR1 LNHNV and CDR2 YYDKDF (reference sequence). This CDR3 has 19 residues. With V trimmed by 0 bases and J by 1 base, 7 bases remained unmatched. This sample stems from a study of T cells after yellow fever vaccination. Findings of the study overall: Abundant bulk-population clonotypes could contaminate the FACS-sorted repertoires. Most primary-vaccination clones reappeared after the booster (96% CD4, approximately 88% CD8). It was a weaker secondary response, yet one that peaked faster, at day 5 versus 15.

The chain has TRBV15 and TRBJ2-1; 12 bases map to TRBD2. The clonotype was recovered from a man aged 18 to 30 who received the YFV17D yellow fever vaccine. Sequenced material: PBMCs, taken on the day of the first yellow fever vaccination. In DNA form, the CDR3 reads TGTGCCACCAGCAGAGACACCTCTAGCGGGGGGGCGTCCTACAATGAGCAGTTCTTC. Amino acids: CATSRDTSSGGASYNEQFF.